This TCR beta chain was documented in a study of cytomegalovirus exposure and HLA in healthy donors. Whole-study findings and limits: A few chains linked to CMV were shown in vitro to be specific for CMV antigens.

This clone showed up just a few times. Antigen: not known. Per germline, CDR1 LNHNV and CDR2 YYDKDF (reference sequence). Trimming removed 0 bases at V and 3 bases at J, with 6 bases between. This CDR3 has 14 residues. The PCR was carried out with 60 Vbeta primers and 13 Jbeta primers. TCRdb keeps only in-frame clones here, not all; method: immunoSEQ multiplex PCR. The sample lists 85,000 to 100,000 clones; roughly 80% were seen once. The chain is built from TRBV15 and TRBJ1-3; D not certain. The TCR was taken from a middle-aged man in good health and CMV-seropositive. The sequencing input was PBMCs. Here the CDR3 DNA reads TGTGCCACCAGCAGAGATAACAGTGGAAACACCATATATTTT. Encoded protein: CATSRDNSGNTIYF.